This entry concerns a single T cell receptor (beta chain). Its matching antigen is unknown. This entry comes from a study of cytomegalovirus exposure and HLA in healthy donors. The overall study: In an earlier analysis, 95 million to 130 million unique TCR beta sequences were found from approximately 170 million T cells. Early released data comprised 75 million to 100 million unique TCRs from HLA-typed donors.

Between the trimmed V and J ends, which lost 0 bases and 5 bases, there was a span of 10 bases. Germline-derived CDR1 and CDR2 are MGHRA and YSYEKL. The CDR3 runs to 14 residues. Primers: 60 Vbeta forward and 13 Jbeta reverse. The method was immunoSEQ multiplex PCR; TCRdb's version includes in-frame clones alone and lacks a portion of them. The table has about 120,000 clones, around 77% seen once. Study-wide findings and caveats: What was likely a sequencing artifact was a cluster of highly shared sequence variants. Most sequenced TCRs were rare (though some public TCRs occurred in many donors).

V usage is TRBV4-1 and J usage is TRBJ1-1; weak D call: TRBD1 (6 bases). The specimen was PBMCs. This sequence was found in a human donor in good health. The CDR3 coding sequence is TGCGCCAGCAGCCAAGATGCTCAGGGGACTGAAGCTTTCTTT. This gives the protein CASSQDAQGTEAFF.